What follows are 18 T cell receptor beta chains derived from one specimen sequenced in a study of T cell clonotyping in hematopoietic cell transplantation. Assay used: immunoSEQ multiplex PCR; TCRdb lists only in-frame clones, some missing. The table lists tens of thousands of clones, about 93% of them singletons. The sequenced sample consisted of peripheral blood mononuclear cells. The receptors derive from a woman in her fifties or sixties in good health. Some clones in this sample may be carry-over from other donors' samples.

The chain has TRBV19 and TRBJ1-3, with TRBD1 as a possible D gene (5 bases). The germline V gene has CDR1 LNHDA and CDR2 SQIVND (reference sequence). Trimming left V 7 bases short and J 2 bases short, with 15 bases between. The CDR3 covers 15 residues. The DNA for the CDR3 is TGTGCCAGTACCACGAGACAGCCCCCTGGAAACACCATATATTTT. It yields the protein CASTTRQPPGNTIYF.

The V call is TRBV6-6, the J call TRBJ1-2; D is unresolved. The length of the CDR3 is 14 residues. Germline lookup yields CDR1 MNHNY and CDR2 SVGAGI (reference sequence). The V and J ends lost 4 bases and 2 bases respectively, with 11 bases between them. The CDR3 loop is CASSSRTGNYGYTF. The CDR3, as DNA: TGTGCCAGCAGTTCCCGGACGGGAAACTATGGCTACACCTTC.

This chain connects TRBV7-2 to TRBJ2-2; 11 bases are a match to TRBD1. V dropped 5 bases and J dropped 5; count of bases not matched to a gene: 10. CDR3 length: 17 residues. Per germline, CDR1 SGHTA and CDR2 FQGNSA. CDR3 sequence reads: CASSGRDRGTVTGELFF. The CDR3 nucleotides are TGTGCCAGCAGCGGGAGGGACAGGGGGACGGTTACCGGGGAGCTGTTTTTT.

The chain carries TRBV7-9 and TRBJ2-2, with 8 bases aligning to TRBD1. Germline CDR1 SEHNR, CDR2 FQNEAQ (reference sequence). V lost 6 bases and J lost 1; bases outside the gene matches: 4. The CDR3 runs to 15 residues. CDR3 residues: CASRAGTGNTGELFF. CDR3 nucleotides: TGTGCCAGCAGGGCCGGGACAGGGAACACCGGGGAGCTGTTTTTT. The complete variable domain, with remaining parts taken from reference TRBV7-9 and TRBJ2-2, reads DTGVSQNPRHKITKRGQNVTFRCDPISEHNRLYWYRQTLGQGPEFLTYFQNEAQLEKSRLLSDRFSAERPKGSFSTLEIQRTEQGDSAMYLCASRAGTGNTGELFFGEGSRLTVL.

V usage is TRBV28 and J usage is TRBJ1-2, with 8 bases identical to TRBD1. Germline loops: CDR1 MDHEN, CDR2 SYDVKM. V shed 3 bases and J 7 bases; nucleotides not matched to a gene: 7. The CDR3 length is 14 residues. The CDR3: CASSFFRTGPGYTF. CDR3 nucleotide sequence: TGTGCCAGCAGTTTTTTTCGGACAGGGCCTGGCTACACCTTC.

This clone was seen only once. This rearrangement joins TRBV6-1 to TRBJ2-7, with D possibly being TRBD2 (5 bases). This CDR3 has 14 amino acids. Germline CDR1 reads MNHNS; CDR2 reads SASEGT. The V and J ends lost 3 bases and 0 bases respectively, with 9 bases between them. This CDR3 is CASSEVGSSYEQYF. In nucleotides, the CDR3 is TGTGCCAGCAGTGAGGTTGGGAGCTCCTACGAGCAGTACTTC.

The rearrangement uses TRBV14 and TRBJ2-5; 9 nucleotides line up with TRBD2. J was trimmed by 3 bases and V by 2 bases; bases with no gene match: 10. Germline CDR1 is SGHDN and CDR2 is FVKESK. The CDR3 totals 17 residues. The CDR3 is CASSQSGQRGAEETQYF. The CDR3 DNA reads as TGTGCCAGCAGCCAATCTGGCCAGCGGGGGGCTGAAGAGACCCAGTACTTC.

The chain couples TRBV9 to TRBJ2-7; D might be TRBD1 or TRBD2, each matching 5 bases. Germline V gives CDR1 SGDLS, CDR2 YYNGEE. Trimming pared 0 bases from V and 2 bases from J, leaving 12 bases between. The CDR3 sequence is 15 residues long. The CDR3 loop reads CASSVGGSATYEQYF. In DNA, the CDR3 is TGTGCCAGCAGCGTAGGGGGGTCCGCCACCTACGAGCAGTACTTC.

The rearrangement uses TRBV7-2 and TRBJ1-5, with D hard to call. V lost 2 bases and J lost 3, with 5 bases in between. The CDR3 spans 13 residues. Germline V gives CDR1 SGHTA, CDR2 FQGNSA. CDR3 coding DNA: TGTGCCAGCAGCTTAAACCTCAATCAGCCCCAGCATTTT. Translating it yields CASSLNLNQPQHF.

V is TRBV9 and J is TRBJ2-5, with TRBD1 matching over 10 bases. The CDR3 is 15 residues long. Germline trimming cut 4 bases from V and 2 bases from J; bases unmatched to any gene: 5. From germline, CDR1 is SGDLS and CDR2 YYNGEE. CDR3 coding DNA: TGTGCCAGCAGCTGGGACAGGGGACAACAAGAGACCCAGTACTTC. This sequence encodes CASSWDRGQQETQYF. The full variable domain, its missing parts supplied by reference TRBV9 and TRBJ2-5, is DSGVTQTPKHLITATGQRVTLRCSPRSGDLSVYWYQQSLDQGLQFLIQYYNGEERAKGNILERFSAQQFPDLHSELNLSSLELGDSALYFCASSWDRGQQETQYFGPGTRLLVL.

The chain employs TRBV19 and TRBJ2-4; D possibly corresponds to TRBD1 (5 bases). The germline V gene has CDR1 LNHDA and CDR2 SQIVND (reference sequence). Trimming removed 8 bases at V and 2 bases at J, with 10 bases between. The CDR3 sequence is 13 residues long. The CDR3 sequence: CASVGHPKNIQYF. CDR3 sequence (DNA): TGTGCCAGTGTAGGACATCCCAAAAACATTCAGTACTTC.

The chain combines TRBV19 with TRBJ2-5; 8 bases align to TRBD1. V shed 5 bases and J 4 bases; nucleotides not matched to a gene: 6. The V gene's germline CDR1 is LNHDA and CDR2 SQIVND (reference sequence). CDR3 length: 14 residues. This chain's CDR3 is CASSSTGAVETQYF. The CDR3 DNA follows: TGTGCCAGTAGTTCGACAGGGGCGGTAGAGACCCAGTACTTC.

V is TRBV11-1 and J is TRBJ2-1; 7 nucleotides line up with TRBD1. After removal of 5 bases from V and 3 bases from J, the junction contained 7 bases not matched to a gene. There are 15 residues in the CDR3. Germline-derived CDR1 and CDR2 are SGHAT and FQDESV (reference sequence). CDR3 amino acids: CASSPGQVYYNEQFF. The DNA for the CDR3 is TGTGCCAGCAGCCCAGGACAGGTTTACTACAATGAGCAGTTCTTC. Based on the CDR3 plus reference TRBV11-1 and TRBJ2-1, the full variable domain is EAEVAQSPRYKITEKSQAVAFWCDPISGHATLYWYRQILGQGPELLVQFQDESVVDDSQLPKDRFSAERLKGVDSTLKIQPAELGDSAMYLCASSPGQVYYNEQFFGPGTRLTVL.

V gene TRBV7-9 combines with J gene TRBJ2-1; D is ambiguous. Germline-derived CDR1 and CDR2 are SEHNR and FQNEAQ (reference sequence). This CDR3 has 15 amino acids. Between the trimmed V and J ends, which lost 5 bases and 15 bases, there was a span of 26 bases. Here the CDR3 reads CASSRPVRGVYSAFF. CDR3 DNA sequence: TGTGCCAGCAGCCGTCCTGTGAGAGGAGTCTACTCGGCGTTCTTC.

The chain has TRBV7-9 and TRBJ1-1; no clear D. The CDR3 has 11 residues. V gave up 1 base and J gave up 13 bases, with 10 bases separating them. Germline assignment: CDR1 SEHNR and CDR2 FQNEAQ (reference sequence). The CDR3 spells CASSLGESDFF. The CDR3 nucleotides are TGTGCCAGCAGCTTAGGTGAAAGTGATTTCTTT.

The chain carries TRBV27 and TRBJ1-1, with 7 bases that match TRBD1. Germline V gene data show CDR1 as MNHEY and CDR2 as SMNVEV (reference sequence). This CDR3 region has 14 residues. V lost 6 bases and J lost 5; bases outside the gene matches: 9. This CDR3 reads CASSPAGGVTEAFF. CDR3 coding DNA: TGTGCCAGCAGCCCCGCAGGGGGGGTGACTGAAGCTTTCTTT.

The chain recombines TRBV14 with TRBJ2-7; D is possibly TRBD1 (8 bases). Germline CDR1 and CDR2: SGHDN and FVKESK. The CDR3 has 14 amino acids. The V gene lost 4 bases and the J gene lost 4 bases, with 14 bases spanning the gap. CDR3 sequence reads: CASSLGQGGYEQYF. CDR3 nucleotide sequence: TGTGCCAGCAGCCTCGGACAGGGAGGGTACGAGCAGTACTTC.

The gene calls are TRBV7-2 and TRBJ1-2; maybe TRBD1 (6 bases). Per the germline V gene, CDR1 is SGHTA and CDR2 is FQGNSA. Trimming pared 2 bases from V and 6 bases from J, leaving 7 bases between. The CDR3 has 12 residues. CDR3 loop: CASSLSGDGYTF. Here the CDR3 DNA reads TGTGCCAGCAGCTTATCAGGGGATGGCTACACCTTC.